Below, 20 T cell receptor beta chains from the same sample are listed, as sequenced in a study of blood T cell repertoires in COVID-19. The repertoire was sequenced with immunoSEQ multiplex PCR; TCRdb's copy has only in-frame clones and lacks some. The table records around 70,000 clones, roughly nine tenths of them present only once. The sequenced sample was peripheral blood. These receptors were obtained from a human donor in a cohort sampled during active COVID-19.

The chain is built from TRBV7-2 and TRBJ2-2, with 12 bases that match TRBD2. In germline, CDR1 is SGHTA, CDR2 FQGNSA. V was clipped by 2 bases and J by 4 bases; unmatched bases: 5. The CDR3 covers 17 residues. For the CDR3, the DNA is TGTGCCAGCAGCTTATCTAGCGGGGGGGCCTCCACCGGGGAGCTGTTTTTT. It is translated as CASSLSSGGASTGELFF. The entire variable domain, with the rest obtained from reference TRBV7-2 and TRBJ2-2, is as follows: GAGVSQSPSNKVTEKGKDVELRCDPISGHTALYWYRQSLGQGLEFLIYFQGNSAPDKSGLPSDRFSAERTGGSVSTLTIQRTQQEDSAVYLCASSLSSGGASTGELFFGEGSRLTVL.

The chain combines TRBV7-2 with TRBJ1-5, with D possibly matching TRBD1 (6 bases). V dropped 3 bases and J dropped 4 bases, with 7 bases sitting between them. The germline V gene encodes CDR1 SGHTA and CDR2 FQGNSA. CDR3 length: 13 residues. CDR3 protein: CASSLDSNQPQHF. As DNA, the CDR3 is TGTGCCAGCAGCTTGGACAGTAATCAGCCCCAGCATTTT.

The rearrangement uses TRBV7-3 and TRBJ2-7, with TRBD1 identical over 9 bases. The CDR3 covers 17 residues. Germline V gene data show CDR1 as SGHTA and CDR2 as FQGTGA. The junction had 10 bases not matched to a gene; V was cut back by 2 bases and J by 2 bases. The CDR3 DNA reads as TGTGCCAGCAGCTTAGGAGGGACAGGGTTTTTTCCCTACGAGCAGTACTTC. It yields the protein CASSLGGTGFFPYEQYF.

The rearrangement joins TRBV5-1 to TRBJ2-2; 7 nucleotides agree with TRBD1. V lost 3 bases and J lost 1; bases outside the gene matches: 6. From germline, CDR1 is SGHRS and CDR2 YFSETQ. The CDR3 extends over 16 amino acids. CDR3 sequence: CASSWSRTGNTGELFF. The DNA for the CDR3 is TGCGCCAGCAGCTGGTCCCGGACAGGGAACACCGGGGAGCTGTTTTTT.

This clone was found once. The J gene is TRBJ1-1, the V gene TRBV30; D unresolved. CDR1 and CDR2 from the germline V gene are GTSNPN and SVGIG (reference sequence). The CDR3 spans 11 residues. V lost 3 bases, J lost 0 bases, and 2 bases lay in between. The CDR3 spells CAWSVNTEAFF. In DNA, the CDR3 is TGTGCCTGGAGCGTGAACACTGAAGCTTTCTTT.

This clone occurred once. The J gene is TRBJ2-7, the V gene TRBV3-1 (or the pseudogene TRBV3-2); D may be TRBD1 (5 bases). CDR1 is LGHDT, CDR2 YNNKEL, per germline (reference sequence). The ends were cut back, 1 base at V and 0 bases at J, with 13 bases in the middle. The CDR3 sequence is 16 residues long. The DNA for the CDR3 is TGTGCCAGCAGCCAAGGGTGGGGCTCCAGCTCCTACGAGCAGTACTTC. Translated: CASSQGWGSSSYEQYF.

The V call is TRBV6-5, the J call TRBJ1-6; D call uncertain. The CDR3 totals 13 residues. The ends were cut back, 6 bases at V and 8 bases at J, with 11 bases in the middle. CDR1 is MNHEY and CDR2 is SVGAGI in the germline V gene. The CDR3 DNA is TGTGCCAGCAGACCTACTCAAGATTCACCCCTCCACTTT. Amino acid sequence: CASRPTQDSPLHF.

This chain uses TRBV7-2 with TRBJ1-1; unclear D gene. Trimming took 0 bases from V and 1 from J, leaving 9 bases between them. Germline V gene sequence: CDR1 SGHTA, CDR2 FQGNSA. The CDR3 length is 15 residues. The CDR3 region is CASSLALAQNTEAFF. In nucleotides, the CDR3 is TGTGCCAGCAGCTTAGCCCTGGCACAGAACACTGAAGCTTTCTTT. Filled out from reference TRBV7-2 and TRBJ1-1, the complete variable domain reads GAGVSQSPSNKVTEKGKDVELRCDPISGHTALYWYRQSLGQGLEFLIYFQGNSAPDKSGLPSDRFSAERTGGSVSTLTIQRTQQEDSAVYLCASSLALAQNTEAFFGQGTRLTVV.

V usage is TRBV28 and J usage is TRBJ2-7; TRBD2 matches 12 bases. CDR1 is MDHEN and CDR2 is SYDVKM in the germline V gene. Trimming took 9 bases from V and 4 from J; bases not matched to a gene: 1. The CDR3 is 12 amino acids. The CDR3 DNA is TGTGCCAGTACTAGCGGGAGGTACGAGCAGTACTTC. Translation: CASTSGRYEQYF.

A single count supports this clone. V is TRBV7-2 and J is TRBJ2-2, with D perhaps matching TRBD1 (6 bases). The germline V gene encodes CDR1 SGHTA and CDR2 FQGNSA. V dropped 1 base and J dropped 0 bases, with 12 bases sitting between them. There are 17 residues in the CDR3. The CDR3, as DNA: TGTGCCAGCAGCTTAGTTTTGCGGACAGCGAACACCGGGGAGCTGTTTTTT. Its translation: CASSLVLRTANTGELFF.

V and J are TRBV3-1 (or the pseudogene TRBV3-2) and TRBJ2-7; 10 positions agree with TRBD2. The CDR3 totals 15 residues. V gave up 4 bases and J gave up 2 bases; unmatched junction bases: 5. The germline V gene has CDR1 LGHDT and CDR2 YNNKEL (reference sequence). CDR3 bases: TGTGCCAGCAGCCCCCGGACTAGCGGTACCTACGAGCAGTACTTC. This gives the protein CASSPRTSGTYEQYF.

The chain carries TRBV7-2 and TRBJ2-2; TRBD2 might be the D (6 bases). The germline gives CDR1 SGHTA, CDR2 FQGNSA. V shed 6 bases and J shed 5 bases, with 10 bases lying between them. The CDR3 extends over 13 amino acids. The CDR3 DNA is TGTGCCAGCAGATTGGGGGGAACCGGGGAGCTGTTTTTT. This translates into CASRLGGTGELFF.

This chain joins TRBV5-1 and TRBJ2-3, with TRBD2 as a possible D gene (5 bases). Germline lookup yields CDR1 SGHRS and CDR2 YFSETQ. The CDR3 length is 15 residues. Between the trimmed V and J ends, which lost 2 bases and 2 bases, there was a span of 12 bases. CDR3 amino acids: CASSFGSGDTDTQYF. CDR3 in DNA: TGCGCCAGCAGCTTTGGGAGTGGAGACACAGATACGCAGTATTTT.

This clone was counted a single time. V and J are TRBV12-2 and TRBJ1-4. TRBV12-2 is a known pseudogene. CDR3 length: 17 amino acids. CDR3 sequence reads: CASRLERGGDYREKLFF. In DNA form, the CDR3 reads TGTGCAAGTCGCTTAGAACGCGGGGGGGATTATAGGGAAAAACTGTTTTTT.

CDR3 loop: CASSEWGLRNTEAFF. For the CDR3, the DNA is TGTGCCAGCAGCGAATGGGGGCTTCGGAACACTGAAGCTTTCTTT. The chain employs TRBV5-8 and TRBJ1-1; tentative D call: TRBD1 (6 bases). CDR3 length equals 15 residues. The V end was cut by 4 bases, the J end by 1 base, with 14 bases between. Germline values: CDR1 SGHTS, CDR2 YDEGEE.

The CDR3 loop is CASSLGGQGPLTLHF. In nucleotides, the CDR3 is TGCGCCAGCAGCTTGGGTGGGCAGGGCCCTCTCACCCTCCACTTT. The V and J genes are TRBV5-1 and TRBJ1-6, with D tentatively TRBD1 (5 bases). Germline CDR1 is SGHRS and CDR2 is YFSETQ. The CDR3 totals 15 residues. The V gene lost 0 bases and the J gene lost 14 bases, with 18 bases spanning the gap.

On this clone: A read error may account for a junction end that differs from germline. V is TRBV4-1 and J is TRBJ2-7; the D gene is possibly TRBD2 (6 bases). CDR3 length: 16 amino acids. Looked up from germline, CDR1 is MGHRA and CDR2 is YSYEKL. The CDR3 region is CASSQVSGRSSYGQYF. In DNA form, the CDR3 reads TGCGCCAGCAGCCAAGTATCCGGGAGAAGCTCCTACGGGCAGTACTTC.

The chain employs TRBV12-5 and TRBJ1-2, with a possible D match to TRBD1 (6 bases). Trimming stripped 2 bases from V and 5 bases from J, with 12 bases between. CDR3 length: 14 amino acids. Germline lookup yields CDR1 LGHNT and CDR2 FRNRAP. The CDR3 DNA is TGTGCTAGTGGTTTGTCAGGGGTTGAGTATGGCTACACCTTC. This encodes CASGLSGVEYGYTF.

The chain has TRBV3-1 (or the pseudogene TRBV3-2) and TRBJ1-5, with D perhaps matching TRBD1 (6 bases). V lost 5 bases and J 6 bases, leaving 17 bases between the germline ends. The CDR3 contains 15 residues. CDR1 and CDR2 from the germline V gene are LGHDT and YNNKEL (reference sequence). CDR3 sequence (DNA): TGTGCCAGCAGCGCGACGGGGGGCGCGATTCAGCCCCAGCATTTT. Translation: CASSATGGAIQPQHF.

The chain uses TRBV19 and TRBJ2-3; 9 bases match TRBD2. This CDR3 comprises 16 residues. The germline CDR1 and CDR2 sequences are LNHDA and SQIVND (reference sequence). The V gene end was trimmed by 1 base and the J gene end by 7 bases; junction bases not matched to a gene: 9. The CDR3 is CASSIGASGIWNTQYF. The CDR3 DNA sequence: TGTGCCAGTAGTATAGGGGCTAGCGGGATATGGAATACGCAGTATTTT.